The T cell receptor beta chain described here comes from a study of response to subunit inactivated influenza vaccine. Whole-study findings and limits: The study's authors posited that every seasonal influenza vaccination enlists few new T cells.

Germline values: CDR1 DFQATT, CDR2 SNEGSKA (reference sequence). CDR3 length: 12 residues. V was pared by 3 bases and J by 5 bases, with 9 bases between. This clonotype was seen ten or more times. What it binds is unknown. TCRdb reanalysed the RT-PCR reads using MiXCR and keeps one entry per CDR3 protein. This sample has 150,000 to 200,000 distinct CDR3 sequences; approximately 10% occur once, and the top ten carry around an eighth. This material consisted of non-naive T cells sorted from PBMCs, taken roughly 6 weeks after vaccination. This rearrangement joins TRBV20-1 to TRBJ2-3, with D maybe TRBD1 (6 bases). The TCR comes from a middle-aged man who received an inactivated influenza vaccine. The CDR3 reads CSASSGVDTQYF. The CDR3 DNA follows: TGCAGTGCTAGTTCAGGGGTAGATACGCAGTATTTT.